This note documents a single TCR beta chain sequence. The sample is drawn from a study of radiotherapy plus CTLA-4 blockade in lung cancer. The data were produced by immunoSEQ multiplex PCR, yet TCRdb's version contains in-frame clones alone and is incomplete. Of around 80,000 clones listed, over 80% are singletons. Trimming shortened V by 0 bases and J by 5 bases, and 8 bases separated the two germline ends. The CDR3 is 13 amino acids. The germline V gene encodes CDR1 KGHSH and CDR2 LQKENI. The receptor's source is a human donor with non-small cell lung cancer who had stable disease on radiotherapy plus ipilimumab. Sequencing used peripheral blood, obtained from a patient treated with radiotherapy plus ipilimumab. The V and J genes are TRBV18 and TRBJ2-7, with D possibly being TRBD1 or TRBD2 (5 bases each). The CDR3 loop reads CASSPPGVHEQYF. The DNA for the CDR3 is TGTGCCAGCTCACCACCGGGGGTCCACGAGCAGTACTTC.